This T cell receptor (beta chain) was sequenced in a study of T cell responses to AZD1222 COVID-19 vaccine. Study results and limitations: Only a handful of AZD1222 recipients, several in all, had baseline seropositivity.

As concerns this clone: Its antigen remains unidentified.

Samples with a second dose at about 4 or about 12 weeks were pooled together. Between the trimmed V and J ends, which lost 10 bases and 4 bases, there was a span of 16 bases. Per the germline V gene, CDR1 is MNHEY and CDR2 is SVGAGI. The CDR3 is 13 residues long. The table came from immunoSEQ multiplex PCR; TCRdb's copy has only in-frame clones and leaves some out. The data show about 160,000 clones, with roughly 88% seen just once and roughly 4% held by the top ten. The chain combines TRBV6-5 with TRBJ1-1, with D possibly TRBD1 on 5 matching bases. The sample was peripheral blood, taken 28 days after the second AZD1222 dose. The receptor was derived from an adult who received the AZD1222 COVID-19 vaccine. CDR3 residues: CATTTDLGTEAFF. The CDR3 coding sequence is TGTGCCACTACGACAGACCTCGGCACTGAAGCTTTCTTT.